One and the same sample provided the 20 T cell receptor beta chains below, sequenced in a study of CD8 T cells in ankylosing spondylitis. Study-wide results and caveats: Roughly eight highly homologous variants made up a TCR beta motif, and this motif appeared characteristic of ankylosing spondylitis blood.

The antigens these receptors bind are not known. TCRdb independently ran MiXCR on the 5' RACE reads; one entry per CDR3 protein. This table has 800,000 to 900,000 distinct CDR3 sequences, 10% to 15% appearing once. The sample was blood, either unsorted or a sorted T cell fraction (not recorded which). Receptor source: a male donor with ankylosing spondylitis.

This clonotype was found a few times. The rearrangement joins TRBV12-3 or TRBV12-4 to TRBJ2-1; perhaps TRBD2 as D (6 bases). The CDR3 consists of 15 residues. Trimming took off 4 bases at V and 13 bases at J, with 23 bases between the two ends. CDR3 DNA sequence: TGTGCCAGCAGTTCCGCGGGATTAGCGCAAAGGGAACAGTTCTTC. Translating it yields CASSSAGLAQREQFF.

This clonotype was counted a few times. The gene calls are TRBV5-1 and TRBJ2-5; 11 nucleotides align to TRBD1. The V and J ends lost 4 bases and 3 bases, in that order; junction bases with no gene match: 5. Germline V gene sequence: CDR1 SGHRS, CDR2 YFSETQ. The CDR3 runs 15 residues. In DNA, the CDR3 is TGCGCCAGCAGCCTGCGGACAGGGGGCGAAGAGACCCAGTACTTC. This encodes CASSLRTGGEETQYF.

This clonotype appeared a single time. This chain links TRBV10-3 with TRBJ2-3, with 8 bases lining up with TRBD1. Germline trimming cut 11 bases from V and 2 bases from J; bases unmatched to any gene: 18. Germline CDR1 and CDR2: ENHRY and SYGVKD. The CDR3 has 17 amino acids. Here the CDR3 reads CAGRGRTGLNYTDTQYF. CDR3 coding DNA: TGTGCCGGACGGGGAAGGACAGGGTTGAATTACACAGATACGCAGTATTTT.

The rearrangement uses TRBV28 and TRBJ1-4, with a weak D call TRBD1 (6 bases). V was cut by 5 bases and J by 5 bases, with 9 bases left in between. The length of the CDR3 is 13 residues. CDR1 and CDR2 (germline): MDHEN, SYDVKM. The CDR3 spells CASSSGQNEKLFF. The DNA of the CDR3 is TGTGCCAGCAGTAGCGGACAGAATGAAAAACTGTTTTTT.

The V call is TRBV6-1, the J call TRBJ2-7; the D is unclear. Germline CDR1 reads MNHNS; CDR2 reads SASEGT. Trimming stripped 4 bases from V and 3 bases from J, with 7 bases between. CDR3 length: 12 amino acids. CDR3 protein: CASSVSDYEQYF. The CDR3 DNA reads TGTGCCAGCAGTGTTTCAGACTACGAGCAGTACTTC.

The chain uses TRBV7-2 and TRBJ2-5, with 8 bases that match TRBD2. The CDR3 extends over 12 amino acids. Germline CDR1 and CDR2: SGHTA and FQGNSA. Losses at the gene ends were 4 bases for V and 7 bases for J; bases not matched to a gene: 2. The CDR3 DNA follows: TGTGCCAGCAGCTCTAGCGGGTCGACCCAGTACTTC. Amino acid sequence: CASSSSGSTQYF.

The V call is TRBV15, the J call TRBJ2-1; TRBD2 agrees at 9 bases. Germline assignment: CDR1 LNHNV and CDR2 YYDKDF (reference sequence). This CDR3 contains 20 residues. With V trimmed by 3 bases and J by 0 bases, 15 bases remained unmatched. The CDR3 DNA reads TGTGCCACCAGCAGCCCTGGACTAGCGTCTGGCAAAAGCTCCTACAATGAGCAGTTCTTC. Encoded protein: CATSSPGLASGKSSYNEQFF.

This clonotype was seen many times. The gene calls are TRBV5-1 and TRBJ2-1, with 11 bases aligning to TRBD2. The germline CDR1 and CDR2 sequences are SGHRS and YFSETQ. This CDR3 region has 16 residues. V shed 1 base, J shed 7 bases, and the junction held 7 bases outside the gene matches. CDR3 amino acids: CASSLPLAGEGNEQFF. The DNA for the CDR3 is TGCGCCAGCAGCTTGCCACTAGCGGGAGAAGGAAATGAGCAGTTCTTC.

This clonotype was counted between two and nine times. The chain recombines TRBV18 with TRBJ1-1; D gene uncertain. This CDR3 has 13 residues. Trimming pared 3 bases from V and 4 bases from J, leaving 9 bases between. Germline V CDR1 and CDR2: KGHSH, LQKENI. CDR3 nucleotides: TGTGCCAGCTCACCCTCCCGACGCACTGAAGCTTTCTTT. Translated: CASSPSRRTEAFF.

The chain's CDR3 is CASSLAQGGRDTQYF. CDR3 bases: TGTGCCAGCAGCTTGGCCCAGGGGGGGCGTGATACGCAGTATTTT. This rearrangement joins TRBV5-4 to TRBJ2-3; the D call may be TRBD1 or TRBD2 (7 bases each). CDR1 and CDR2 from the germline V gene are SGHNT and YYREEE (reference sequence). V was cut by 0 bases and J by 6 bases, with 14 bases left in between. The CDR3 spans 15 residues.

This clonotype was picked up a small number of times. The genes are TRBV9 and TRBJ2-3; D remains unclear. Trimming removed 5 bases at V and 4 bases at J, with 8 bases between. From germline, CDR1 is SGDLS and CDR2 YYNGEE. The CDR3 spans 12 residues. The DNA of the CDR3 is TGTGCCAGCAGGGCAGGTCCAGATACGCAGTATTTT. Protein product: CASRAGPDTQYF.

The rearrangement uses TRBV5-1 and TRBJ1-1; the match to TRBD1 covers 11 bases. Trimming cost V 0 bases and J 5 bases; bases outside gene matches: 3. The CDR3 spans 15 residues. The germline V gene has CDR1 SGHRS and CDR2 YFSETQ. CDR3 nucleotide sequence: TGCGCCAGCAGCTTGGAGGGACAGGGGGTAACTGAAGCTTTCTTT. Translated: CASSLEGQGVTEAFF.

The chain employs TRBV7-9 and TRBJ1-3, with D possibly TRBD1 on 5 matching bases. Trimming pared 5 bases from V and 2 bases from J, leaving 13 bases between. The CDR3 sequence is 15 residues long. Looked up from germline, CDR1 is SEHNR and CDR2 is FQNEAQ (reference sequence). CDR3 sequence reads: CASSVQGGPGNTIYF. CDR3 nucleotide sequence: TGTGCCAGCAGCGTTCAGGGAGGACCTGGAAACACCATATATTTT.

V is TRBV7-2 and J is TRBJ2-1; no clear D gene. V gave up 3 bases and J gave up 9 bases, with 12 bases separating them. Germline V lookup: CDR1 SGHTA, CDR2 FQGNSA. CDR3 length: 13 residues. The chain's CDR3 is CASSFMTGSEQFF. The CDR3 DNA reads as TGTGCCAGCAGCTTCATGACTGGTAGTGAGCAGTTCTTC.

This clonotype was observed a few times. The chain joins TRBV24-1 to TRBJ1-2, with 10 bases matching TRBD1. CDR3 length equals 14 residues. V was pared by 9 bases and J by 6 bases, with 9 bases of the junction left unmatched. Germline CDR1 KGHDR, CDR2 SFDVKD. The CDR3 loop is CATSTGGQGDGYTF. The CDR3 DNA reads TGTGCCACCTCAACAGGCGGACAGGGGGATGGCTACACCTTC.

This clonotype was seen more than once but under ten times. V gene TRBV4-3 combines with J gene TRBJ1-1; D ambiguous. This CDR3 is 17 amino acids long. Germline lookup yields CDR1 LGHNA and CDR2 YSLEER. V was trimmed by 0 bases and J by 4 bases, leaving 18 bases between them. The CDR3 DNA sequence: TGCGCCAGCAGCCAAGAATTGGGAAGCGGATTTCTCACTGAAGCTTTCTTT. Protein: CASSQELGSGFLTEAFF.

This clonotype was seen a few times. The V gene is TRBV28, the J gene TRBJ1-1, with D possibly being TRBD1 (5 bases). V was shortened by 6 bases and J by 6 bases, with 11 bases between the two germline ends. The CDR3 sequence is 12 residues long. CDR1 and CDR2 (germline): MDHEN, SYDVKM. The CDR3 sequence: CASRLREAEAFF. DNA for the CDR3: TGTGCCAGCAGACTCAGGGAAGCTGAAGCTTTCTTT.

This clonotype was counted a few times. The chain joins TRBV9 to TRBJ2-5; TRBD2 matches at 7 bases. The CDR3 sequence is 14 residues long. The trim removed 0 bases at V and 5 bases at J, leaving 4 bases unmatched. Germline V gene lookup returns CDR1 SGDLS and CDR2 YYNGEE. The CDR3 here is CASSVAGGDETQYF. Here the CDR3 DNA reads TGTGCCAGCAGCGTAGCGGGGGGTGATGAGACCCAGTACTTC.

In its sample, this clonotype was seen many times. V usage is TRBV6-1 and J usage is TRBJ2-3; TRBD1 matches 7 bases. J was trimmed by 6 bases and V by 7 bases; bases with no gene match: 10. The CDR3 length is 14 residues. CDR1 and CDR2 from the germline V gene are MNHNS and SASEGT. The CDR3, as DNA: TGTGCCAGCAAGCGGCCCGCACAGGGGGATACGCAGTATTTT. Translating it yields CASKRPAQGDTQYF.

This clonotype was detected only a few times. The genes are TRBV6-2 or TRBV6-3 and TRBJ2-3, with D uncertain. There are 11 residues in the CDR3. Germline CDR1 is MNHEY and CDR2 is SVGEGT. Trimming stripped 8 bases from V and 7 bases from J, with 10 bases between. CDR3 loop: CASRFHNTQYF. For the CDR3, the DNA is TGTGCCAGCCGTTTTCACAATACGCAGTATTTT.